There are a few counts of the clone carrying this T cell receptor beta chain. Its specificity is not known. This record belongs to a study of regulatory dendritic cells for organ transplantation. Sorted subsets were CFSE-labeled and cultured around five days with allogeneic dendritic cells. The protocol was immunoSEQ multiplex PCR, while the TCRdb copy is restricted to in-frame clones and leaves out a portion. The sample carries more than 9,500 clones, over 85% recorded once. Per the germline V gene, CDR1 is MDHEN and CDR2 is SYDVKM. CDR3 length: 14 amino acids. Trimming removed 10 bases at V and 3 bases at J, with 18 bases between.

V gene TRBV28 combines with J gene TRBJ1-1, with unresolved D. Specimen: naive CD8+ T cells from blood cultured with regulatory dendritic cells. As for subset: CD45RA+ naive T cells. This TCR derives from a human donor in good health. In nucleotides, the CDR3 is TGTGCCACATCGTTTGGGGTATACGACACTGAAGCTTTCTTT. Amino acid sequence: CATSFGVYDTEAFF.